These 10 T cell receptor beta chains were all obtained from the same sample, sequenced in a study of blood T cell repertoires in COVID-19. Clones were sequenced by immunoSEQ multiplex PCR, and TCRdb holds only the in-frame ones, with some missing. The sample lists 120,000 or so clones, 75% to 80% seen once, with 15% to 20% in the top ten. Sequencing was done on a sample of peripheral blood. These receptors were taken from a woman of 80 years or more with active or convalescent COVID-19.

This clone was seen only once. V is TRBV6-2 or TRBV6-3 and J is TRBJ1-5; D not certain. CDR1 and CDR2 (germline): MNHEY, SVGEGT. The CDR3 consists of 18 residues. V was shortened by 6 bases and J by 0 bases, with 21 bases between the two germline ends. The CDR3 region is CASRPTRLLEYSNQPQHF. The CDR3 DNA reads TGTGCCAGCAGACCTACCCGCCTCTTGGAGTATAGCAATCAGCCCCAGCATTTT.

The rearrangement links TRBV18 to TRBJ1-2; no definite D call. CDR1 and CDR2 (germline): KGHSH, LQKENI. The V end was cut by 3 bases, the J end by 8 bases, with 13 bases between. The CDR3 loop spans 13 amino acids. For the CDR3, the DNA is TGTGCCAGCTCACCCCTGGGAGAGGAAGGCTACACCTTC. Translating it yields CASSPLGEEGYTF.

The rearrangement joins TRBV9 to TRBJ2-2, with TRBD1 matching over 9 bases. Trimming at V came to 4 bases and at J to 2 bases, leaving 9 bases not matched to a gene. The CDR3 totals 17 residues. Germline V gene data show CDR1 as SGDLS and CDR2 as YYNGEE. The CDR3 loop reads CASSPSGGQGNTGELFF. CDR3 nucleotides: TGTGCCAGCAGCCCATCGGGGGGACAGGGTAACACCGGGGAGCTGTTTTTT.

The chain employs TRBV24-1 and TRBJ2-5; a possible D gene is TRBD1 (5 bases). The CDR3 contains 15 residues. From germline, CDR1 is KGHDR and CDR2 SFDVKD. V was pared by 3 bases and J by 2 bases, with 12 bases between. The CDR3, as DNA: TGTGCCACCAGTGATCAAATGACAGCTCAAGAGACCCAGTACTTC. Protein product: CATSDQMTAQETQYF.

The chain uses TRBV7-9 and TRBJ2-1, with 8 bases fitting TRBD2. The CDR3 runs to 16 residues. The junction had 12 bases not matched to a gene; V was cut back by 5 bases and J by 6 bases. Germline values: CDR1 SEHNR, CDR2 FQNEAQ (reference sequence). CDR3 in amino acids: CASSRKSGLAVNEQFF. CDR3 DNA sequence: TGTGCCAGCAGCCGAAAATCTGGACTAGCAGTCAATGAGCAGTTCTTC.

The rearrangement links TRBV5-4 to TRBJ2-5, with TRBD2 matching 8 bases. The germline gives CDR1 SGHNT, CDR2 YYREEE (reference sequence). The CDR3 has 15 amino acids. V lost 4 bases and J lost 3; bases outside the gene matches: 8. CDR3 loop: CASSPRLGGEETQYF. The CDR3 nucleotides are TGTGCCAGCAGCCCCCGGCTCGGGGGGGAAGAGACCCAGTACTTC.

The genes are TRBV25-1 and TRBJ2-1; 9 nucleotides match TRBD2. After removal of 3 bases from V and 4 bases from J, the junction contained 7 bases not matched to a gene. Per germline, CDR1 MGHDK and CDR2 SYGVNS. This CDR3 contains 16 residues. CDR3 sequence: CASSDQRAGGYNEQFF. The CDR3 DNA reads as TGTGCCAGCAGTGACCAAAGAGCGGGAGGTTACAATGAGCAGTTCTTC.

This chain connects TRBV2 to TRBJ2-7, with TRBD2 matching over 9 bases. The CDR3 is made up of 15 amino acids. With 6 bases clipped from V and 2 bases from J, the junction kept 8 bases outside the gene matches. Germline CDR1 is SNHLY and CDR2 is FYNNEI. The chain's CDR3 is CASRPLAGVAYEQYF. As DNA, the CDR3 is TGTGCCAGCAGGCCCTTAGCGGGAGTGGCCTACGAGCAGTACTTC.

The sample holds a few counts of this clone. No DNA is shown, since the ends of the CDR3 on it are uncertain; the CDR3 is the one TCRdb lists. The J gene is TRBJ1-6, the V gene TRBV21-1; whether TRBD1, the table's D call, matches the DNA was not checked. TRBV21-1 is noted as a pseudogene. Ends included, the CDR3 has 17 residues. This CDR3 is CASFGQGTKRDHSPLHF.

This chain uses TRBV5-1 with TRBJ2-7; a weak D match, TRBD2 (6 bases). V lost 4 bases and J 5 bases, leaving 28 bases between the germline ends. This CDR3 comprises 18 residues. Germline CDR1 reads SGHRS; CDR2 reads YFSETQ. The CDR3 nucleotides read TGCGCCAGCAGCCGATACAGAAACCTTAACGGGAGTGGAGACGAGCAGTACTTC. It is translated as CASSRYRNLNGSGDEQYF. The full variable domain, completed using reference TRBV5-1 and TRBJ2-7, is KAGVTQTPRYLIKTRGQQVTLSCSPISGHRSVSWYQQTPGQGLQFLFEYFSETQRNKGNFPGRFSGRQFSNSRSEMNVSTLELGDSALYLCASSRYRNLNGSGDEQYFGPGTRLTVT.